Detailed here is one T cell receptor (beta chain). The sample is drawn from a study of monozygotic twins with inflammatory bowel disease. Each TCR library used around 4,000 ng of total RNA. Each UMI harboured a 6-nucleotide sample barcode and was appended via template switching. TCRdb reprocessed the 5' RACE reads and keeps a single row for each CDR3 protein, giving no DNA. The record lists around 450,000 distinct CDR3 sequences, of which the ten most abundant hold about 2.4%. CDR1 GTSNPN and CDR2 SVGIG come from the germline V gene (reference sequence). The CDR3 is made up of 18 amino acids. The chain uses TRBV30 and TRBJ2-5; no DNA is available, so the TRBD1 call from TCRdb remains unchecked. The sample consisted of blood. The source of this sequence is a human donor with ulcerative colitis or Crohn's disease, or a healthy co-twin of an affected twin (not recorded which). The CDR3 is CAWSSTGDSKRSAETQYF.